The clone carrying this T cell receptor (beta chain) has ten or more counts. Its antigen is as yet unknown. This sample is drawn from a study of response to subunit inactivated influenza vaccine. Findings of the study overall: The authors proposed limited new T cell recruitment per seasonal influenza vaccination.

CDR3 size: 12 residues. Germline V gene sequence: CDR1 MNHEY, CDR2 SMNVEV (reference sequence). Trimming left V 5 bases short and J 6 bases short, with 8 bases between. From the RT-PCR reads, TCRdb called clonotypes with MiXCR, one entry per CDR3 protein. The sample shows around 520,000 distinct CDR3 sequences, 12% of them seen only once. This receptor was taken from a man aged 50 to 59 who received an inactivated influenza vaccine. The sample consisted of PBMCs from blood, taken on the day of vaccination. This chain connects TRBV27 to TRBJ2-1, with D hard to call. CDR3 in amino acids: CASSVLGNEQFF. As DNA, the CDR3 is TGTGCCAGCAGTGTACTGGGCAATGAGCAGTTCTTC.